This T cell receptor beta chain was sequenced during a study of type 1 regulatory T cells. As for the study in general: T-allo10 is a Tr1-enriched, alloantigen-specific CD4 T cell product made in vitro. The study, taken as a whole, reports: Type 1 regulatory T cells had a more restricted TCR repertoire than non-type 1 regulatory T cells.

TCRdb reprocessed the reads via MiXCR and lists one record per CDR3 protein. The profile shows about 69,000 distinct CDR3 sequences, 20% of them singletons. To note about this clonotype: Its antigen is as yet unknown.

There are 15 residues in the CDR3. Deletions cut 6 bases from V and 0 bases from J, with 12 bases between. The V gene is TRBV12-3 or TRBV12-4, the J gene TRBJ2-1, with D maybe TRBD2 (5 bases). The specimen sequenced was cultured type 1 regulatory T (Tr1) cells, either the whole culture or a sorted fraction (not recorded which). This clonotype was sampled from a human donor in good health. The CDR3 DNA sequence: TGTGCCAGCAGGCCGGGATTTAGCTCCTACAATGAGCAGTTCTTC. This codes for CASRPGFSSYNEQFF.